The text below deals with one TCR beta chain. This sample was included in a study of T cell responses to AZD1222 COVID-19 vaccine. Across the study: Second-dose groups at about 4 or about 12 weeks were pooled.

TCRdb keeps only in-frame clones here, not all; method: immunoSEQ multiplex PCR. The data contain tens of thousands of clones, 60% to 80% of them singletons. This material consisted of peripheral blood, taken on day 0 of AZD1222 vaccination. This clonotype originated in an adult in good health.

In DNA, the CDR3 is TGTGCCAGCAGCTCGAAGACAGGGTCAGATACGCAGTATTTT. Translated, it gives CASSSKTGSDTQYF. This chain connects TRBV5-4 to TRBJ2-3, with 7 nucleotides matching TRBD1. This CDR3 has 14 amino acids. J gave up 4 bases and V 3 bases, and 5 bases lay outside the gene matches. Germline assignment: CDR1 SGHNT and CDR2 YYREEE (reference sequence).